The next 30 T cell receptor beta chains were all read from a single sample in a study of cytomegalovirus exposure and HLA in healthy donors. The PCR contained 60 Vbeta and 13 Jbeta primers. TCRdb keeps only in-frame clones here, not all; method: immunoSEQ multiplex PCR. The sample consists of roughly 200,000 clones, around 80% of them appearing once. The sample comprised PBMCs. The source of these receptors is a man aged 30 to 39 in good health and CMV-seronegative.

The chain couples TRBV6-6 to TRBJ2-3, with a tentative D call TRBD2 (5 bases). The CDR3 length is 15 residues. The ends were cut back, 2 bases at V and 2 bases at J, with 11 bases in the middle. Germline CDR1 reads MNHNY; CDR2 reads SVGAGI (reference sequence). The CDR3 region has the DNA TGTGCCAGCAGTTACACGGGATCCACCACAGATACGCAGTATTTT. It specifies CASSYTGSTTDTQYF.

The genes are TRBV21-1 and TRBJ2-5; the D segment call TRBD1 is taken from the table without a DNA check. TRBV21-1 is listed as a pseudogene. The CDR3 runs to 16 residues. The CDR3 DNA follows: TGTGCCAGCAGCAAAGTGAGACAGGGCCCCCAAGAGACCCAGTACTTC. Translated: CASSKVRQGPQETQYF.

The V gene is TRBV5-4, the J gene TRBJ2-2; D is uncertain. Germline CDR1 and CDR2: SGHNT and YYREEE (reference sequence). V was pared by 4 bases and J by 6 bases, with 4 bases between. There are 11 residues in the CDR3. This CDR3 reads CASSLAGELFF. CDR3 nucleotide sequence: TGTGCCAGCAGCCTCGCCGGGGAGCTGTTTTTT.

The CDR3 region is CASSPLGGPNEKLFF. Written as DNA, the CDR3 is TGTGCCAGCAGTCCGTTGGGAGGGCCCAATGAAAAACTGTTTTTT. The chain has TRBV25-1 and TRBJ1-4; D uncertain. V was pared by 5 bases and J by 5 bases, with 15 bases between. Per germline, CDR1 MGHDK and CDR2 SYGVNS. CDR3 length equals 15 residues. Variable domain in full (rest from reference TRBV25-1 and TRBJ1-4): EADIYQTPRYLVIGTGKKITLECSQTMGHDKMYWYQQDPGMELHLIHYSYGVNSTEKGDLSSESTVSRIRTEHFPLTLESARPSHTSQYLCASSPLGGPNEKLFFGSGTQLSVL.

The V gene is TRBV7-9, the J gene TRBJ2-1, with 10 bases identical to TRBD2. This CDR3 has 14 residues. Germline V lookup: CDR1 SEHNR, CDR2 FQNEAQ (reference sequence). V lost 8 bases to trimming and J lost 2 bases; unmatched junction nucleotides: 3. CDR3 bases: TGTGCCAGCCACGGACTAGCGGCCTACAATGAGCAGTTCTTC. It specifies CASHGLAAYNEQFF. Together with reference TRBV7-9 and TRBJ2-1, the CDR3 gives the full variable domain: DTGVSQNPRHKITKRGQNVTFRCDPISEHNRLYWYRQTLGQGPEFLTYFQNEAQLEKSRLLSDRFSAERPKGSFSTLEIQRTEQGDSAMYLCASHGLAAYNEQFFGPGTRLTVL.

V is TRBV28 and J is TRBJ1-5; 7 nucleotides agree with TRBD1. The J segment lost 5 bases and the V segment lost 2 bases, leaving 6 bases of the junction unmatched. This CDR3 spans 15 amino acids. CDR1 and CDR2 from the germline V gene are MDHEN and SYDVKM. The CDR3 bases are TGTGCCAGCAGTTTACCCGGTGACAGGGATCAGCCCCAGCATTTT. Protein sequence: CASSLPGDRDQPQHF.

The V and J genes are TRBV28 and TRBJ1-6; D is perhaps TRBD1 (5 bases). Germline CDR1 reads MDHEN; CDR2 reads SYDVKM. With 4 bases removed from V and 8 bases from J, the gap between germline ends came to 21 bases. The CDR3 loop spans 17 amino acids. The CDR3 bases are TGTGCCAGCAGTTCCCCCTCGGTGGGGCTTCTTGATTCACCCCTCCACTTT. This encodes CASSSPSVGLLDSPLHF.

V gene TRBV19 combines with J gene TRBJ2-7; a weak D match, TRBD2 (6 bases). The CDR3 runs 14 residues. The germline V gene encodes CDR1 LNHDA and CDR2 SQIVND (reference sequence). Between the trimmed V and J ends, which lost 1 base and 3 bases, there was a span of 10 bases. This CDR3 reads CASSIAGADYEQYF. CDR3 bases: TGTGCCAGTAGTATAGCGGGAGCTGACTACGAGCAGTACTTC.

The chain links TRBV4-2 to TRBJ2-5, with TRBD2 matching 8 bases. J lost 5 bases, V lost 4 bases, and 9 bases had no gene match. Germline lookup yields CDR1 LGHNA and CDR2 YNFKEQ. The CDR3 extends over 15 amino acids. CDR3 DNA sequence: TGTGCCAGCAGCCCAGCCCTGAGCGGGAGTGAGACCCAGTACTTC. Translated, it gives CASSPALSGSETQYF.

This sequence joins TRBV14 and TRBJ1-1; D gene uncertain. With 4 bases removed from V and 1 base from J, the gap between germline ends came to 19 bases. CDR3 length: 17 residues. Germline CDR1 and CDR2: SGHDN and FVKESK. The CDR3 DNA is TGTGCCAGCAGCCCATTGACATTCAGAGTTGCGAACACTGAAGCTTTCTTT. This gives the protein CASSPLTFRVANTEAFF.

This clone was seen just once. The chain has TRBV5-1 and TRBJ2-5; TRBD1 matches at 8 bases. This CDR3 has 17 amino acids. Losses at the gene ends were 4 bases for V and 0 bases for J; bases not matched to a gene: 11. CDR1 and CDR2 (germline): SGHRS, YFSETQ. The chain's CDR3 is CASSVRPGGPYQETQYF. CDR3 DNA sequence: TGCGCCAGCAGCGTACGCCCAGGGGGCCCGTACCAAGAGACCCAGTACTTC.

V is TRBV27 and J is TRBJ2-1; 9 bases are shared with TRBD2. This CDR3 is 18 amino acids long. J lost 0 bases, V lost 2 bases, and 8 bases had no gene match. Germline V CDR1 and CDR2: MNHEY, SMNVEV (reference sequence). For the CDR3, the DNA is TGTGCCAGCAGTTTAAGCCTAGCGGGATTGAGCTCCTACAATGAGCAGTTCTTC. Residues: CASSLSLAGLSSYNEQFF.

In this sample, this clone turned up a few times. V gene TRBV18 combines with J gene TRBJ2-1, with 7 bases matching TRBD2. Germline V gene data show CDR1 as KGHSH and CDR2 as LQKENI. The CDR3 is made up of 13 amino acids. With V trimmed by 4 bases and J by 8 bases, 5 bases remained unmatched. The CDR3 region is CASSRDREDEQFF. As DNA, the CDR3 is TGTGCCAGCTCACGGGACCGGGAGGATGAGCAGTTCTTC.

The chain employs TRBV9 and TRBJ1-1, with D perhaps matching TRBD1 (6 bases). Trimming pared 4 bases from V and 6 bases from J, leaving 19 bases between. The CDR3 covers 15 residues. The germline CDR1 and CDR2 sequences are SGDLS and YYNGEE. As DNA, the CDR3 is TGTGCCAGCAGCTCCACCGACAGGCCTCAACCTGAAGCTTTCTTT. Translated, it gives CASSSTDRPQPEAFF. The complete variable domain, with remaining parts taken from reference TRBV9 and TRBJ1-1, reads DSGVTQTPKHLITATGQRVTLRCSPRSGDLSVYWYQQSLDQGLQFLIQYYNGEERAKGNILERFSAQQFPDLHSELNLSSLELGDSALYFCASSSTDRPQPEAFFGQGTRLTVV.

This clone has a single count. CDR3 DNA sequence: TGTGCCAGCAGTGATCGAACAGGGGGGATTAGCAATCAGCCCCAGCATTTT. Its protein is CASSDRTGGISNQPQHF. The J gene is TRBJ1-5, the V gene TRBV6-1; 8 nucleotides line up with TRBD1. This CDR3 is built from 17 residues. Germline CDR1 is MNHNS and CDR2 is SASEGT. J was trimmed by 0 bases and V by 3 bases; bases with no gene match: 7.

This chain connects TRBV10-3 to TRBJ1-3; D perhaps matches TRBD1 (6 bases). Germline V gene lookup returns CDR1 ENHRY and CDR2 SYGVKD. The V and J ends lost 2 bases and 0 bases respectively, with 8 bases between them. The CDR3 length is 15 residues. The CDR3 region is CAISEGQSSGNTIYF. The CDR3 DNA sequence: TGTGCCATCAGTGAGGGACAGAGCTCTGGAAACACCATATATTTT.

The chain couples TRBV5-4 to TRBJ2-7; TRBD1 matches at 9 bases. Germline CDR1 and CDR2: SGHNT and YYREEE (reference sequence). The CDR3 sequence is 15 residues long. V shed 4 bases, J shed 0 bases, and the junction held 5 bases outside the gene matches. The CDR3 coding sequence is TGTGCCAGCAGCCCCGGGACAGGGAGCTCCTACGAGCAGTACTTC. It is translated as CASSPGTGSSYEQYF.

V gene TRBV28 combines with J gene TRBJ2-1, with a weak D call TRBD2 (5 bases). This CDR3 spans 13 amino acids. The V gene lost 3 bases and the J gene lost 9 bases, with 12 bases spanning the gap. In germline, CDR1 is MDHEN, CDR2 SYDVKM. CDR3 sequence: CASSLERWREQFF. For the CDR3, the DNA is TGTGCCAGCAGTTTGGAGCGGTGGCGTGAGCAGTTCTTC.

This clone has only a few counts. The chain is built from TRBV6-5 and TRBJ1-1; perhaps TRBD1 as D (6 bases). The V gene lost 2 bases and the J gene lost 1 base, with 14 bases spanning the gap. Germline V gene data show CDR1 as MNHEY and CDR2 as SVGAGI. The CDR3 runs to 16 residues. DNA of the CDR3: TGTGCCAGCAGTTACCAGTTAGGACAGCCGAACACTGAAGCTTTCTTT. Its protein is CASSYQLGQPNTEAFF.

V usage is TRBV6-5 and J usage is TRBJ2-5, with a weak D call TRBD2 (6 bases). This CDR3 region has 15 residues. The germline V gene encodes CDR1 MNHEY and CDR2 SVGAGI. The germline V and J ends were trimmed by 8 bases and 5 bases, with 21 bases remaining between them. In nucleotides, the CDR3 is TGTGCCAGCCGAGGGACGTCGGGGGTCGCGGAGACCCAGTACTTC. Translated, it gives CASRGTSGVAETQYF.

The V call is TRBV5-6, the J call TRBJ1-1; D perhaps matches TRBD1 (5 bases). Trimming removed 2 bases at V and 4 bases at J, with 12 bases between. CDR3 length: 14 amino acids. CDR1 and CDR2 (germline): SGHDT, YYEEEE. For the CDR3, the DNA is TGTGCCAGCAGCTTTAGGGGTTGGAGCACTGAAGCTTTCTTT. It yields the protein CASSFRGWSTEAFF.

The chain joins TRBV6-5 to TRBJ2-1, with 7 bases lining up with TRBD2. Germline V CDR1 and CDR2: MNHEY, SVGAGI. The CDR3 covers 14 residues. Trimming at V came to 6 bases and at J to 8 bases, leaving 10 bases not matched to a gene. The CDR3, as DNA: TGTGCCAGCAGCGGGAGGAGGTCAATCGATGAGCAGTTCTTC. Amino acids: CASSGRRSIDEQFF.

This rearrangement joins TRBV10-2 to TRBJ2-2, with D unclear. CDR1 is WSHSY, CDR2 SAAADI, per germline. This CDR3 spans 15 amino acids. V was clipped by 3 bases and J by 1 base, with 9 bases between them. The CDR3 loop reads CASSDKALNTGELFF. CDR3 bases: TGCGCCAGCAGTGATAAAGCGCTGAACACCGGGGAGCTGTTTTTT.

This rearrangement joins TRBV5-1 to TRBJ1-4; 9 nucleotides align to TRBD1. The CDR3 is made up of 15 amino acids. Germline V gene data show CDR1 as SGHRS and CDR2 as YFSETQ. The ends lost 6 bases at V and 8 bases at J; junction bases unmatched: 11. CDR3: CASTPKDRGSEKLFF. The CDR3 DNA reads TGCGCCAGCACACCAAAGGACAGGGGCAGCGAAAAACTGTTTTTT.

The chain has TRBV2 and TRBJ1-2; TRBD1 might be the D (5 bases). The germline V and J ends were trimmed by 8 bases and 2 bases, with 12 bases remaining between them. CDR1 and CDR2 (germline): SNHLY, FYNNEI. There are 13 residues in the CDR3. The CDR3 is CASLTAFNYGYTF. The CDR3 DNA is TGTGCCAGCTTGACAGCATTCAACTATGGCTACACCTTC. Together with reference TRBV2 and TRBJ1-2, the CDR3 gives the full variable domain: EPEVTQTPSHQVTQMGQEVILRCVPISNHLYFYWYRQILGQKVEFLVSFYNNEISEKSEIFDDQFSVERPDGSNFTLKIRSTKLEDSAMYFCASLTAFNYGYTFGSGTRLTVV.

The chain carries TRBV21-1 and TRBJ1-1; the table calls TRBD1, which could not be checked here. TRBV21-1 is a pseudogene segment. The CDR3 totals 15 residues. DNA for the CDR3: TGTGCCAGCAGCAAAGGTGGGCGCATGAACACTGAAGCTTTCTTT. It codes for CASSKGGRMNTEAFF.

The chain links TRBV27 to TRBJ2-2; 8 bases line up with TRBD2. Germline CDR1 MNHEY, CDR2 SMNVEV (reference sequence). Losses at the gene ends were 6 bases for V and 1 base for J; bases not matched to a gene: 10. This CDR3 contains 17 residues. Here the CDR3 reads CASRPPRLALNTGELFF. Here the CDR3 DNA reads TGTGCCAGCAGGCCTCCCCGACTAGCGTTGAACACCGGGGAGCTGTTTTTT.

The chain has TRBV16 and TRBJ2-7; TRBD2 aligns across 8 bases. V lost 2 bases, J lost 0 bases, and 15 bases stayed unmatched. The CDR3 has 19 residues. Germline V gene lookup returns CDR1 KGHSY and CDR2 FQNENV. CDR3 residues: CASSQRVGGSGGFSYEQYF. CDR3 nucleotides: TGTGCCAGCAGCCAACGAGTTGGGGGGAGCGGGGGCTTCTCCTACGAGCAGTACTTC.

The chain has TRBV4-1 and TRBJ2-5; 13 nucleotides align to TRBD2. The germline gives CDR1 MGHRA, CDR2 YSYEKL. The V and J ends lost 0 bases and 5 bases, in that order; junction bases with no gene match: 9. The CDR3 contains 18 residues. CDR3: CASSQEGTSGTSLETQYF. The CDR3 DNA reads TGCGCCAGCAGCCAAGAAGGGACTAGCGGGACCAGTTTGGAGACCCAGTACTTC.

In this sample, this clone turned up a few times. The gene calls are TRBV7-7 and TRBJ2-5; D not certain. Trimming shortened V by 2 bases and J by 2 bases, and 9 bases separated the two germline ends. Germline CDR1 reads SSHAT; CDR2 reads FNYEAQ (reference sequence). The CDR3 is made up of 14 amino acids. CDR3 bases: TGTGCCAGCAGCTTAAACGAGCTTCAAGAGACCCAGTACTTC. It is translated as CASSLNELQETQYF.